These 5 T cell receptor beta chains were sequenced from one sample in a study of OX40 agonist ivuxolimab in advanced cancers. This table comes from immunoSEQ multiplex PCR, and its TCRdb copy is limited to in-frame clones, with some not included. The sample has about 37,000 clones, roughly 84% seen once; the top ten hold roughly 20%. Sample: CD4+ or CD8+ T cells sorted from blood, taken in a trial of the OX40 agonist ivuxolimab. These receptors were obtained from an adult with an advanced solid tumor such as melanoma, head and neck, liver or kidney cancer.

The CDR3 here is CASGLDGYQPQHF. The CDR3 DNA reads TGTGCTAGTGGTTTGGACGGCTATCAGCCCCAGCATTTT. V usage is TRBV12-5 and J usage is TRBJ1-5; D is unclear. Looked up from germline, CDR1 is LGHNT and CDR2 is FRNRAP. The CDR3 consists of 13 residues. Trimming took off 1 base at V and 5 bases at J, with 6 bases between the two ends.

This rearrangement joins TRBV6-6 to TRBJ1-2, with a weak D call TRBD1 (5 bases). The CDR3 sequence is 13 residues long. Germline V lookup: CDR1 MNHNY, CDR2 SVGAGI (reference sequence). V lost 0 bases and J 6 bases, leaving 8 bases between the germline ends. CDR3 loop: CASSYSTEHGYTF. The CDR3 DNA reads TGTGCCAGCAGTTACTCGACAGAACATGGCTACACCTTC.

This clone was observed once. The chain is built from TRBV7-8 and TRBJ2-5; D is tentatively TRBD1 or TRBD2 (5 bases each). Germline V gene lookup returns CDR1 SGHVS and CDR2 FQNEAQ. The germline V and J ends were trimmed by 4 bases and 2 bases, with 23 bases remaining between them. This CDR3 contains 18 residues. CDR3 DNA sequence: TGTGCCAGCAGCTACTCGAGGTTTCAAGGGACCTCACAAGAGACCCAGTACTTC. Translating it yields CASSYSRFQGTSQETQYF. Drawing the rest from reference TRBV7-8 and TRBJ2-5, the complete variable domain is GAGVSQSPRYKVAKRGQDVALRCDPISGHVSLFWYQQALGQGPEFLTYFQNEAQLDKSGLPSDRFFAERPEGSVSTLKIQRTQQEDSAVYLCASSYSRFQGTSQETQYFGPGTRLLVL.

The gene calls are TRBV19 and TRBJ1-1; D uncertain. Germline V gene data show CDR1 as LNHDA and CDR2 as SQIVND (reference sequence). This CDR3 has 11 residues. V lost 4 bases and J 4 bases, leaving 4 bases between the germline ends. For the CDR3, the DNA is TGTGCCAGTAGTACGACCACTGAAGCTTTCTTT. This encodes CASSTTTEAFF.

The V and J genes are TRBV4-1 and TRBJ1-1; D is perhaps TRBD1 (5 bases). V was cut by 1 base and J by 6 bases, with 9 bases left in between. This CDR3 has 13 amino acids. The germline gives CDR1 MGHRA, CDR2 YSYEKL. This chain's CDR3 is CASSQGTTSEAFF. The CDR3 DNA is TGCGCCAGCAGCCAAGGGACAACATCTGAAGCTTTCTTT.